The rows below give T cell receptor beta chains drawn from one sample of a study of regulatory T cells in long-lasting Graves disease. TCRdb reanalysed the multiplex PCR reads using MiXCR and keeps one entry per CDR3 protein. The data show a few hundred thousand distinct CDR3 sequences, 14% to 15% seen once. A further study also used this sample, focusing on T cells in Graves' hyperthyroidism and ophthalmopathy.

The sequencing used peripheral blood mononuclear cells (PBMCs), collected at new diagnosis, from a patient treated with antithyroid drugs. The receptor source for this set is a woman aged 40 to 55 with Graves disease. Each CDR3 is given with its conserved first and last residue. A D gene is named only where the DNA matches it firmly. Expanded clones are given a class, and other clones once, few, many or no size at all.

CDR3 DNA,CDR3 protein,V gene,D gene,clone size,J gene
TGCGCCAGCAGCCACGGACAGAAAGAGAACACTGAAGCTTTCTTT,CASSHGQKENTEAFF,TRBV5-1,-,many,TRBJ1-1
TGTGCCAGCAGTCTGGGACTAAGCTACTACGAGCAGTACTTC,CASSLGLSYYEQYF,TRBV28,TRBD2,many,TRBJ2-7
TGCGCCAGCAGCGGGTCGGACAGGGGGTCCCACGAGCAGTACTTC,CASSGSDRGSHEQYF,TRBV5-1,TRBD1,many,TRBJ2-7
TGTGCCAGCAGTTTTGATGACAGCAGACTCATGAACACTGAAGCTTTCTTT,CASSFDDSRLMNTEAFF,TRBV28,-,many,TRBJ1-1
TGTGCCAGCAGCCAAGACCAGGGGCGCAATCAGCCCCAGCATTTT,CASSQDQGRNQPQHF,TRBV4-2,-,-,TRBJ1-5
TGCAGCGTAGCCTACCGGGACAGCGAATCGGGGGGCTATGGCTACACCTTC,CSVAYRDSESGGYGYTF,TRBV29-1,TRBD1,many,TRBJ1-2
TGTGCCAGCAGGGGCAGTGGCACCGGGGAGCTGTTTTTT,CASRGSGTGELFF,TRBV7-9,-,few,TRBJ2-2
TGTGCCAGCGGGCAGGGAATCGACGAGCAGTACTTC,CASGQGIDEQYF,TRBV2,-,many,TRBJ2-7
TGTGCTAGTGGTTTGACCCGACAGGGGGGTCGGGGGGCCAACGTCCTGACTTTC,CASGLTRQGGRGANVLTF,TRBV12-5,TRBD1,many,TRBJ2-6
TGTGCCAGCAGTGAAGGGTGGCAGGGGGACACTGAAGCTTTCTTT,CASSEGWQGDTEAFF,TRBV2,TRBD1,few,TRBJ1-1
TGTGACAGCAGCCCCCCCTCGGCTGCACTTTCCGGTAATGAAAAACTGTTTTTT,CDSSPPSAALSGNEKLFF,TRBV7-9,-,-,TRBJ1-4
TGTGCCAGCAGCTCGACAGGGGAGAACACCGGGGAGCTGTTTTTT,CASSSTGENTGELFF,TRBV7-3,TRBD1,few,TRBJ2-2
TGCAGCGTCAGGTTCCCACTCAGGGACCCGGCGGAGGGCTACACCTTC,CSVRFPLRDPAEGYTF,TRBV29-1,-,few,TRBJ1-2
TGTGCCAGCAGCTCCACTAGCGGGATGTCGGTTGAGCAGTTCTTC,CASSSTSGMSVEQFF,TRBV7-8,TRBD2,-,TRBJ2-1
TGTGCCAGCAGCTTAGTAGTGACTAGGAACACCGGGGAGCTGTTTTTT,CASSLVVTRNTGELFF,TRBV7-8,-,many,TRBJ2-2
TGTGCCAGCAGCGGCATTGGGGAGGTCCAAGAGACCCAGTACTTC,CASSGIGEVQETQYF,TRBV9,-,many,TRBJ2-5
TGTGCCATCAGTGAGCGATTAACCGGGACAGGGGGACAGCAGTACTTC,CAISERLTGTGGQQYF,TRBV10-3,TRBD1,many,TRBJ2-7
TGTGCTAGTGGTTTGGCCCAGACTAGCGGGAGGGTGAGCACAGATACGCAGTATTTT,CASGLAQTSGRVSTDTQYF,TRBV12-5,TRBD2,-,TRBJ2-3
TGTGCCAGCAGTTTATCGAGGGGCGGGGGAGAGACCCAGTACTTC,CASSLSRGGGETQYF,TRBV27,TRBD2,many,TRBJ2-5
TGTGCCTGGAGCAATAGCCCGTATAGCAATCAGCCCCAGCATTTT,CAWSNSPYSNQPQHF,TRBV30,-,few,TRBJ1-5
TGTGCCAGCAGTCCCGATCTAGAGACCCAGTACTTC,CASSPDLETQYF,TRBV12-3/TRBV12-4,-,many,TRBJ2-5
TGTACCAGCAGCTCTTATGCAACTAATGAAAAACTGTTTTTT,CTSSSYATNEKLFF,TRBV7-9,-,-,TRBJ1-4
TGTGCCAGCAGCGTAGCCCTGGGATACTATGGCTACACCTTC,CASSVALGYYGYTF,TRBV9,-,few,TRBJ1-2
TGTGCCAGCAGCTTGGAGGCGGGACCCCCAGGCGACGAGCAGTACTTC,CASSLEAGPPGDEQYF,TRBV7-6,-,few,TRBJ2-7
TGTGCCAGCAGTCTTGAAAACGGGGAGCTGTTTTTT,CASSLENGELFF,TRBV27,-,few,TRBJ2-2
TGTGCCAGCATCGGAGGACTCTCTAATTCACCCCTCCACTTT,CASIGGLSNSPLHF,TRBV2,-,many,TRBJ1-6
TGCGCCAGCAGTGAGTACACAGATACGCAGTATTTT,CASSEYTDTQYF,TRBV10-2,-,few,TRBJ2-3
TGTGCCAGCAGCCAAGGGGCGGCCAAAAACATTCAGTACTTC,CASSQGAAKNIQYF,TRBV3-1,-,many,TRBJ2-4
TGTGCCAGCAGTCTCACGACAGGGTTTCGCTATGGCTACACCTTC,CASSLTTGFRYGYTF,TRBV12-3/TRBV12-4,TRBD1,many,TRBJ1-2
TGCAGCGTTGGAGGGTGGGCCAATGAGCAGTTCTTC,CSVGGWANEQFF,TRBV29-1,-,-,TRBJ2-1
TGCAGCGGTGGGACAGCTGACACTGAAGCTTTCTTT,CSGGTADTEAFF,TRBV29-1,TRBD1,few,TRBJ1-1
TGCGCCAGCAGCCAAGATGGAGGGGGGAGCGGGGATACGCAGTATTTT,CASSQDGGGSGDTQYF,TRBV4-3,-,-,TRBJ2-3
TGTGCCAGCAGTTCCCTTGGGGGTTTAGCGGGAGGAGGAGGAAATGAGCAGTTCTTC,CASSSLGGLAGGGGNEQFF,TRBV12-3/TRBV12-4,TRBD2,many,TRBJ2-1
TGCGCCAGCAGCCAGGGCGGGGACAGCCGAGTCCATAAACTGTTTTTT,CASSQGGDSRVHKLFF,TRBV4-3,TRBD1,-,TRBJ1-4
TGTGCCGGGGGGCCCGATTTGCCTGCAACTAATGAAAAACTGTTTTTT,CAGGPDLPATNEKLFF,TRBV7-9,-,few,TRBJ1-4
TGTGCCTGGAGTGTAGAACTAGCGGGAGGGGTACAAGAGACCCAGTACTTC,CAWSVELAGGVQETQYF,TRBV30,TRBD2,-,TRBJ2-5
TGTGCCAGCAGCGTAGGGGACTCCGCCTACGAGCAGTACTTC,CASSVGDSAYEQYF,TRBV9,-,many,TRBJ2-7
TGTGCCATCAGTGATCACGCCTCAGGGCAAACTAATGAAAAACTGTTTTTT,CAISDHASGQTNEKLFF,TRBV10-3,-,many,TRBJ1-4
TGCAGTGCCACGGGACAGATGAACACCGGGGAGCTGTTTTTT,CSATGQMNTGELFF,TRBV20-1,TRBD1,few,TRBJ2-2
TGCAGTGCTAGAGATCATCGAGTTCCCAATCAGCCCCAGCATTTT,CSARDHRVPNQPQHF,TRBV20-1,-,-,TRBJ1-5
TGCGCCAGCAGCCATTGGGACAGGCAAACGAACACTGAAGCTTTCTTT,CASSHWDRQTNTEAFF,TRBV4-1,TRBD1,few,TRBJ1-1
TGTGCCAGCAGGGGAGGTACGGGACAGGGCGGAGGAGAGACCCAGTACTTC,CASRGGTGQGGGETQYF,TRBV2,TRBD1,many,TRBJ2-5
TGTGCCAGCAGTTCTCATGGCAGTGTGGGACTAGCCAGAAACATTCAGTACTTC,CASSSHGSVGLARNIQYF,TRBV6-2/TRBV6-3,TRBD2,-,TRBJ2-4
TGCGCCAGCAGCTTTACGTTCGACGAGCAGTACTTC,CASSFTFDEQYF,TRBV5-1,-,few,TRBJ2-7
TGTGCCAGTAGTATAGAACCTGGGGGATACGAGCAGTACTTC,CASSIEPGGYEQYF,TRBV19,-,few,TRBJ2-7
TGTGCCAGCAGCCAGGCGGGACCCGGGTTGAGCACAGATACGCAGTATTTT,CASSQAGPGLSTDTQYF,TRBV3-1,-,-,TRBJ2-3
TGTGCCAGCAGCTTGTTGCGCGGGAGTACCGGGGAGCTGTTTTTT,CASSLLRGSTGELFF,TRBV7-2,TRBD2,many,TRBJ2-2
TGTGCCAGCACTAACAGGCAGAACACTGAAGCTTTCTTT,CASTNRQNTEAFF,TRBV6-1,-,-,TRBJ1-1